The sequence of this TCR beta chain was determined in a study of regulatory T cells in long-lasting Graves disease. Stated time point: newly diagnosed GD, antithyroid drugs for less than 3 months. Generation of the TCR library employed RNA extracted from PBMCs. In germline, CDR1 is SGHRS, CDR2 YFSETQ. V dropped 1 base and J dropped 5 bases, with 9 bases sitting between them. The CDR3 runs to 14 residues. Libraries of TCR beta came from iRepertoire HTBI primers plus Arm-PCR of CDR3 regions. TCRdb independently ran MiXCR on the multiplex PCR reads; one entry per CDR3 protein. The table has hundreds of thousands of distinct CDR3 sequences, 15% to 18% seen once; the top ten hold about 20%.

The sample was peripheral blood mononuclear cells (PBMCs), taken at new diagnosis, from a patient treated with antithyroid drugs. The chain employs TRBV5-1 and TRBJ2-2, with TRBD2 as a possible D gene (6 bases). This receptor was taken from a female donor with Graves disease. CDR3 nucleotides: TGCGCCAGCAGCTTGACGGGGGAAACCGGGGAGCTGTTTTTT. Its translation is CASSLTGETGELFF.